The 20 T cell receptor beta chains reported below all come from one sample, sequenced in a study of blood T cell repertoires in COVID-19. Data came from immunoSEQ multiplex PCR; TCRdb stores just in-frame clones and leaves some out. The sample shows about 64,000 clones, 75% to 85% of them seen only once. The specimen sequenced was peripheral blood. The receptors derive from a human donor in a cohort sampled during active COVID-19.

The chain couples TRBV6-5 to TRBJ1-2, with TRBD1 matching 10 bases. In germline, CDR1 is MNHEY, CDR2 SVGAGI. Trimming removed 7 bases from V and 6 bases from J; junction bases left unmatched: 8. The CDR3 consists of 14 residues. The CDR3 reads CASKLGQGWHGYTF. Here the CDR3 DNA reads TGTGCCAGCAAGTTGGGACAGGGGTGGCATGGCTACACCTTC.

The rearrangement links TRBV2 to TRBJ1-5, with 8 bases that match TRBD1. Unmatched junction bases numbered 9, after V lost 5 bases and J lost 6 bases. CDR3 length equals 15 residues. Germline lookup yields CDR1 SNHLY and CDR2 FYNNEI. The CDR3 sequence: CASSYQGARGQPQHF. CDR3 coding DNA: TGTGCCAGCAGTTATCAGGGGGCACGCGGTCAGCCCCAGCATTTT.

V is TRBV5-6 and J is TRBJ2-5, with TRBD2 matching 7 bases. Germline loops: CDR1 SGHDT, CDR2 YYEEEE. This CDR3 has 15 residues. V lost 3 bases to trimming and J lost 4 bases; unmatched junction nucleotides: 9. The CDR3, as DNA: TGTGCCAGCAGCTGGGGGGAGGGAGGGGCAGAGACCCAGTACTTC. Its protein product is CASSWGEGGAETQYF.

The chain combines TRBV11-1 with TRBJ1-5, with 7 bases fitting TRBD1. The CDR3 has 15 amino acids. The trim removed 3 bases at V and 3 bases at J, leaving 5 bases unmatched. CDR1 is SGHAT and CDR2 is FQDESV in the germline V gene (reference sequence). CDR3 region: CASSLGDSPNQPQHF. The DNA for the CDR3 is TGTGCCAGCAGCTTGGGGGACAGCCCCAATCAGCCCCAGCATTTT.

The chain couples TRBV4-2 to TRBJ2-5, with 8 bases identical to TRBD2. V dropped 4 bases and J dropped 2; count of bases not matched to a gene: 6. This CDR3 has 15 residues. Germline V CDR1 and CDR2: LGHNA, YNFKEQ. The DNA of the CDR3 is TGTGCCAGCAGCCCCACAGCGGGGGCACAAGAGACCCAGTACTTC. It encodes CASSPTAGAQETQYF.

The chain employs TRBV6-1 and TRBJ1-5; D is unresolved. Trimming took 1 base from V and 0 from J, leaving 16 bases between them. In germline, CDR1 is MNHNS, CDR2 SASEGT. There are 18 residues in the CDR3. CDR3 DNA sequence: TGTGCCAGCAGTGAAGGTGCCACGCGCACGTATAGCAATCAGCCCCAGCATTTT. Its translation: CASSEGATRTYSNQPQHF.

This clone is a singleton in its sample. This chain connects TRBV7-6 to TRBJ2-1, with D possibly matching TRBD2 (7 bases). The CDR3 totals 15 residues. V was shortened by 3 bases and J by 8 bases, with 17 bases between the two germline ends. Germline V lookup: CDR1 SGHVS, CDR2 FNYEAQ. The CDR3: CASSLMGGPGHEQFF. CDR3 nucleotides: TGTGCCAGCAGCTTGATGGGGGGGCCAGGCCATGAGCAGTTCTTC.

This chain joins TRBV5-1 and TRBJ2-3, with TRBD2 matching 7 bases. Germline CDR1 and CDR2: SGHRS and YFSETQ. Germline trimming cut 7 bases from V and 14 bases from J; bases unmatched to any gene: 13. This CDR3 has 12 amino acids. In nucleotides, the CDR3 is TGCGCCAGCCGCGTCGAGCGGGAAGCCCGGTATTTT. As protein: CASRVEREARYF.

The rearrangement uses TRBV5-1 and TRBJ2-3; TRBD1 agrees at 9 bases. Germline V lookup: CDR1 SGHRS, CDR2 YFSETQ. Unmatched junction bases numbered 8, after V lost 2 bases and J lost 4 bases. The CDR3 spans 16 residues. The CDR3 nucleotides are TGCGCCAGCAGCTTATGGGGACAGGGAGGCGCAGATACGCAGTATTTT. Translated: CASSLWGQGGADTQYF.

The CDR3 bases are TGTGCCAGCAGGGACTCGGATAATTCACCCCTCCACTTT. This encodes CASRDSDNSPLHF. V is TRBV2 and J is TRBJ1-6; D remains ambiguous. The CDR3 has 13 amino acids. V was clipped by 6 bases and J by 5 bases, with 8 bases between them. Germline-derived CDR1 and CDR2 are SNHLY and FYNNEI.

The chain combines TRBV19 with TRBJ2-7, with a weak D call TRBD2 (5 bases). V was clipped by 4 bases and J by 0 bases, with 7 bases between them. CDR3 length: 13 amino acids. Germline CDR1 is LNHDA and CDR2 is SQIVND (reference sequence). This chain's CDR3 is CASSKTNSYEQYV. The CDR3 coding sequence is TGTGCCAGTAGTAAGACTAACTCCTACGAGCAGTACGTC.

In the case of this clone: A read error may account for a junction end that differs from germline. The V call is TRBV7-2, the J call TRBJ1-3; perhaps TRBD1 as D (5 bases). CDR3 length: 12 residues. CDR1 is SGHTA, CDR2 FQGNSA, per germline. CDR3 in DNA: TGTGCCAGCAGCCGAACTGGGGGGACCACATATTTT. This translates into CASSRTGGTTYF.

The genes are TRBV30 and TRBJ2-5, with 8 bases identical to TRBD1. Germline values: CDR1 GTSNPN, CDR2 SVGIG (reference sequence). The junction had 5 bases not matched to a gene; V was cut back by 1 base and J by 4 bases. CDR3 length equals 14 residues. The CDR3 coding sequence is TGTGCCTGGAGTGCCGACAGGGGTTTAGAGACCCAGTACTTC. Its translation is CAWSADRGLETQYF.

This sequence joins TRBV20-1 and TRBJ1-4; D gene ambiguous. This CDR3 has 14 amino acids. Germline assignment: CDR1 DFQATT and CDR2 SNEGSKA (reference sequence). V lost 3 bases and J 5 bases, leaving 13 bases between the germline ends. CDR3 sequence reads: CSASRGKTNEKLFF. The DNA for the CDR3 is TGCAGTGCTAGTAGAGGAAAGACGAATGAAAAACTGTTTTTT.

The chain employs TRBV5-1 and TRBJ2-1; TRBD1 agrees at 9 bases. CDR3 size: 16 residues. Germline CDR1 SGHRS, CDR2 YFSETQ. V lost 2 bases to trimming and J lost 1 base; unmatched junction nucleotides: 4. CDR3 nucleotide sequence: TGCGCCAGCAGCTTTTTGGGACAGGGTTCCTACAATGAGCAGTTCTTC. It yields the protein CASSFLGQGSYNEQFF.

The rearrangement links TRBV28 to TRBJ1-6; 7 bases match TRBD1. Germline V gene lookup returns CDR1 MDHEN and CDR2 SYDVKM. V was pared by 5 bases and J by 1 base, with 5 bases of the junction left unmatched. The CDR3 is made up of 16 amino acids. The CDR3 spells CASSARGRSYNSPLHF. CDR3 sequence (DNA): TGTGCCAGCAGTGCAAGGGGGCGTTCCTATAATTCACCCCTCCACTTT.

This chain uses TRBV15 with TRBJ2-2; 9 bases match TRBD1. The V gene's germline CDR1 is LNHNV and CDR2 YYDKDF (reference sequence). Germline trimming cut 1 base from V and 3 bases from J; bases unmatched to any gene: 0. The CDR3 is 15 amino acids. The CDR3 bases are TGTGCCACCAGCAGAGGGGACAGGGACACCGGGGAGCTGTTTTTT. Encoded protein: CATSRGDRDTGELFF. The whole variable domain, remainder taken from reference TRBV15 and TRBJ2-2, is DAMVIQNPRYQVTQFGKPVTLSCSQTLNHNVMYWYQQKSSQAPKLLFHYYDKDFNNEADTPDNFQSRRPNTSFCFLDIRSPGLGDTAMYLCATSRGDRDTGELFFGEGSRLTVL.

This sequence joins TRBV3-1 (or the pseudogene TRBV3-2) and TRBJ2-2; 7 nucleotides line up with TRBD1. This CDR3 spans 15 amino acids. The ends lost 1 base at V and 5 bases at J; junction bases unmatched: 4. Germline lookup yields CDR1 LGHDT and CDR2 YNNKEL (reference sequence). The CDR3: CASSQGDSGTGELFF. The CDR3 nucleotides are TGTGCCAGCAGCCAAGGGGACAGTGGAACCGGGGAGCTGTTTTTT.

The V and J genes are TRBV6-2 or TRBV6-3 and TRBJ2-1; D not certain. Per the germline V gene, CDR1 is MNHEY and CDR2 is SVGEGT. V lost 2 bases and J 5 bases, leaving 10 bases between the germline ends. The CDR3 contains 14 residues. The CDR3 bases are TGTGCCAGCAGTTACCGGTACGAGAACAATGAGCAGTTCTTC. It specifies CASSYRYENNEQFF.

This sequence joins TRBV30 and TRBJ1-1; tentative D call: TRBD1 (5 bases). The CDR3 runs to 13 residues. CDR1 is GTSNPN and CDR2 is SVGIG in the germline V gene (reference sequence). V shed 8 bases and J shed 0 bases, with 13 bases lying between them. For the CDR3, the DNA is TGTGCCAAATCGACAGTCATGAACACTGAAGCTTTCTTT. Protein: CAKSTVMNTEAFF.